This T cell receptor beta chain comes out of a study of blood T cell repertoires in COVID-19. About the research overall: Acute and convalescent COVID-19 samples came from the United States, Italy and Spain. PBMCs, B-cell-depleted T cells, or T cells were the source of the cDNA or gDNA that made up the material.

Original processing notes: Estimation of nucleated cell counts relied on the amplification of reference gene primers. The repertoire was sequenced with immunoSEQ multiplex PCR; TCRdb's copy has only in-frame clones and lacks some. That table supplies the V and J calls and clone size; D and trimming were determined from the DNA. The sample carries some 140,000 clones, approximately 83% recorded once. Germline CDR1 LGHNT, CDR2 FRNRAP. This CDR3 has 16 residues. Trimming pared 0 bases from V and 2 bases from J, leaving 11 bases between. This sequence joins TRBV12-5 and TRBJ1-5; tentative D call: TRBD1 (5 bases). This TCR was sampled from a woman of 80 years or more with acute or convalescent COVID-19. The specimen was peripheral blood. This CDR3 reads CASGLVLTGGNQPQHF. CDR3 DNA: TGTGCTAGTGGTTTGGTACTAACGGGGGGCAATCAGCCCCAGCATTTT. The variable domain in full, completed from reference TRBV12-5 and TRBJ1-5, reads DARVTQTPRHKVTEMGQEVTMRCQPILGHNTVFWYRQTMMQGLELLAYFRNRAPLDDSGMPKDRFSAEMPDATLATLKIQPSEPRDSAVYFCASGLVLTGGNQPQHFGDGTRLSIL.